This T cell receptor (beta chain) was captured in a study of CD4 and CD8 cells across lung adenocarcinoma regions. The length of the CDR3 is 15 residues. Germline CDR1 MNHEY, CDR2 SVGAGI. The J segment lost 5 bases and the V segment lost 6 bases, leaving 12 bases of the junction unmatched. This clonotype appeared many times. TCRdb redid the calling of the PCR reads with MiXCR, one entry per CDR3 protein. The sample holds 25,000 to 30,000 distinct CDR3 sequences, approximately 53% seen once. Samples came from patients with localized non-small cell lung adenocarcinoma. The sequenced sample was CD8+ T cells from the center of a lung tumor. The sequence derives from a male donor with lung adenocarcinoma. The CD4 and CD8 labels of this study may be unreliable. The J gene is TRBJ1-1, the V gene TRBV6-5, with 7 nucleotides matching TRBD1. CDR3 nucleotides: TGTGCCAGCAGACCCAGGGGGGTCAAGGGGACTGAAGCTTTCTTT. Its translation is CASRPRGVKGTEAFF.